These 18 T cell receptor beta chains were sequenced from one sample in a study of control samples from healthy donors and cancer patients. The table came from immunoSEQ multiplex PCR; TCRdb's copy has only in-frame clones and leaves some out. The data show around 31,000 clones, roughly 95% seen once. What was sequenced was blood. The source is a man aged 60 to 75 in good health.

In DNA form, the CDR3 reads TGCAGCGTTGTCGGGTATGGGGGGTCGCGGAAGAACACTGAAGCTTTCTTT. Protein: CSVVGYGGSRKNTEAFF. The chain recombines TRBV29-1 with TRBJ1-1; TRBD1 might be the D (5 bases). The CDR3 totals 17 residues. Germline V gene sequence: CDR1 SQVTM, CDR2 ANQGSEA. V was clipped by 4 bases and J by 1 base, with 22 bases between them.

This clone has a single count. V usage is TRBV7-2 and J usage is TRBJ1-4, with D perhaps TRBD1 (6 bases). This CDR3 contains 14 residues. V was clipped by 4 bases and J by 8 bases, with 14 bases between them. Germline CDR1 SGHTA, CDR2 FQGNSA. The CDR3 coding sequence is TGTGCCAGCAGCTGGGCGGGGGGCCGAGAAAAACTGTTTTTT. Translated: CASSWAGGREKLFF. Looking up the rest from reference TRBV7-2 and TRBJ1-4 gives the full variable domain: GAGVSQSPSNKVTEKGKDVELRCDPISGHTALYWYRQSLGQGLEFLIYFQGNSAPDKSGLPSDRFSAERTGGSVSTLTIQRTQQEDSAVYLCASSWAGGREKLFFGSGTQLSVL.

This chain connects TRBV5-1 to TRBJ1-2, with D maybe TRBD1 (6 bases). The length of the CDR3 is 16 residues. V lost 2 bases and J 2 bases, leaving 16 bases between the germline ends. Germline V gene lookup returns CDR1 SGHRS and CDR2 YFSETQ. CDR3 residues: CASSFTTGSVNYGYTF. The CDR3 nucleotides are TGCGCCAGCAGCTTCACAACAGGGAGTGTGAACTATGGCTACACCTTC.

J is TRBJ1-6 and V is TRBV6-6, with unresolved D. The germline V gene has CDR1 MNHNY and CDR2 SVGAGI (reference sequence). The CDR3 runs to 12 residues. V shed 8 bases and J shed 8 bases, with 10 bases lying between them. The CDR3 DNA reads TGTGCCAGCCGATACCGGGATTCACCCCTCCACTTT. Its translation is CASRYRDSPLHF.

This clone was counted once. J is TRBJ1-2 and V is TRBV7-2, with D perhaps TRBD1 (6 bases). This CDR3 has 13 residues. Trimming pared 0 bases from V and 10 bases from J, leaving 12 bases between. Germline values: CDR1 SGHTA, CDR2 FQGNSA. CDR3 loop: CASSLAYRDAYTF. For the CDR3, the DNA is TGTGCCAGCAGCTTAGCCTACAGGGACGCCTACACCTTC.

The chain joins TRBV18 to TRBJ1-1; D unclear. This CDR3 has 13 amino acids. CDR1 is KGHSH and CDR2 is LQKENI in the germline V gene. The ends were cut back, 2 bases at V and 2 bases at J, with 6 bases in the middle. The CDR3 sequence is CASSPGSNTEAFF. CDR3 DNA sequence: TGTGCCAGCTCACCAGGGTCCAACACTGAAGCTTTCTTT.

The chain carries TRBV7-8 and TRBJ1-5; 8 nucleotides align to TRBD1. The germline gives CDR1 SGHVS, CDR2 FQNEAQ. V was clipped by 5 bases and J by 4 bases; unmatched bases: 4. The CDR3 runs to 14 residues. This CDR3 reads CASSLDRGNQPQHF. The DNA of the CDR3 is TGTGCCAGCAGCCTCGACAGGGGAAATCAGCCCCAGCATTTT.

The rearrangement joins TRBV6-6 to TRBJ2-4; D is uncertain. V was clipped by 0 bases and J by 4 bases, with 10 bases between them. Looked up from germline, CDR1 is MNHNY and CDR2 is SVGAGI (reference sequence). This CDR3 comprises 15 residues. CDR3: CASSYSRITKNIQYF. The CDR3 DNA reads TGTGCCAGCAGTTACTCGAGAATTACAAAAAACATTCAGTACTTC.

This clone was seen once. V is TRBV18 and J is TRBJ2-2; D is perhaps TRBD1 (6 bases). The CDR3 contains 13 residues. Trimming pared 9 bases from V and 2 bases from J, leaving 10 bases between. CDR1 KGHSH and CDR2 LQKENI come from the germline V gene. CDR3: CASNRDNTGELFF. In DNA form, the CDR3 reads TGTGCCAGTAACAGGGATAACACCGGGGAGCTGTTTTTT.

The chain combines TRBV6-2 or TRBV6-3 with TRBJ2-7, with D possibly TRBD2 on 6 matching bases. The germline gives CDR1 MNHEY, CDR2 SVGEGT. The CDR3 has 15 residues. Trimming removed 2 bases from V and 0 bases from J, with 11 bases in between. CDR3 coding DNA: TGTGCCAGCAGTTACCCGGGGGTCAGCTCCTACGAGCAGTACTTC. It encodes CASSYPGVSSYEQYF.

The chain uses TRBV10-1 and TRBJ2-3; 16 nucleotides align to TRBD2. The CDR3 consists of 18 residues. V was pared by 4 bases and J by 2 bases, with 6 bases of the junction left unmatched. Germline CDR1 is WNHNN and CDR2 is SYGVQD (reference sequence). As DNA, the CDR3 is TGCGCCAGCAGTGCCGGGACTAGCGGGGGGGCTCACACAGATACGCAGTATTTT. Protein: CASSAGTSGGAHTDTQYF.

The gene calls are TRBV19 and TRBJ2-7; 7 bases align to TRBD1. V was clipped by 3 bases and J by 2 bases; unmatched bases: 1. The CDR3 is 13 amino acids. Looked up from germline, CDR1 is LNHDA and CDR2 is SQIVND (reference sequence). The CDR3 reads CASSIGQAYEQYF. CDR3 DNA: TGTGCCAGTAGTATCGGACAGGCCTACGAGCAGTACTTC. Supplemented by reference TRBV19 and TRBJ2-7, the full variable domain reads DGGITQSPKYLFRKEGQNVTLSCEQNLNHDAMYWYRQDPGQGLRLIYYSQIVNDFQKGDIAEGYSVSREKKESFPLTVTSAQKNPTAFYLCASSIGQAYEQYFGPGTRLTVT.

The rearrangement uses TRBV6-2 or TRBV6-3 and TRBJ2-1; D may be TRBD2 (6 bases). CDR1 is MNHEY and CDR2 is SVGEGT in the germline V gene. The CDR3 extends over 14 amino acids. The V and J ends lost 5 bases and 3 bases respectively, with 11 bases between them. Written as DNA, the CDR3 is TGTGCCAGCAGTCTCCGGGACTTCTACAATGAGCAGTTCTTC. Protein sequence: CASSLRDFYNEQFF.

The CDR3 bases are TGCGCCAGCACGTCGGCAGTCATGAACACTGAAGCTTTCTTT. Encoded protein: CASTSAVMNTEAFF. V is TRBV10-2 and J is TRBJ1-1, with no clear D. CDR1 and CDR2 (germline): WSHSY, SAAADI. V lost 7 bases and J 0 bases, leaving 12 bases between the germline ends. This CDR3 has 14 residues.

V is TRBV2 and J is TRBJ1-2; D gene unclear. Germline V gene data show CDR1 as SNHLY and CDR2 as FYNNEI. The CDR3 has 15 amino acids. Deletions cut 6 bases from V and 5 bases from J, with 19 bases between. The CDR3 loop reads CASRSRASFVYGYTF. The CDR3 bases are TGTGCCAGCAGGAGCCGGGCTTCGTTTGTTTATGGCTACACCTTC.

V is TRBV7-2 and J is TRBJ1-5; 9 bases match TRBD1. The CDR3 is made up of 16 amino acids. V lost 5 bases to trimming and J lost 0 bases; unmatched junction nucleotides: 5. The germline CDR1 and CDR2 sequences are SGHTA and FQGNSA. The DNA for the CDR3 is TGTGCCAGCAGCCTAGGGACAGGGCCTAGCAATCAGCCCCAGCATTTT. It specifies CASSLGTGPSNQPQHF.

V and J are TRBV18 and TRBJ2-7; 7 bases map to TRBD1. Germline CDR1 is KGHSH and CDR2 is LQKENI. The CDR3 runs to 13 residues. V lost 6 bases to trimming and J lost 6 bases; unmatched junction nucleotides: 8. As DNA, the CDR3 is TGTGCCAGCTCCTGGGACAGAAGGCGCGAGCAGTACTTC. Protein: CASSWDRRREQYF. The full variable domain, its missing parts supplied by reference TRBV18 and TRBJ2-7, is NAGVMQNPRHLVRRRGQEARLRCSPMKGHSHVYWYRQLPEEGLKFMVYLQKENIIDESGMPKERFSAEFPKEGPSILRIQQVVRGDSAAYFCASSWDRRREQYFGPGTRLTVT.

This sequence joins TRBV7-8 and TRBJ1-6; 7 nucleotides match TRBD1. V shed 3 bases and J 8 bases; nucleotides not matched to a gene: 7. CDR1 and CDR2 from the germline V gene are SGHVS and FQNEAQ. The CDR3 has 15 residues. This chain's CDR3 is CASSLGRDRYSPLHF. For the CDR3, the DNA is TGTGCCAGCAGCTTGGGCCGGGACAGATATTCACCCCTCCACTTT.